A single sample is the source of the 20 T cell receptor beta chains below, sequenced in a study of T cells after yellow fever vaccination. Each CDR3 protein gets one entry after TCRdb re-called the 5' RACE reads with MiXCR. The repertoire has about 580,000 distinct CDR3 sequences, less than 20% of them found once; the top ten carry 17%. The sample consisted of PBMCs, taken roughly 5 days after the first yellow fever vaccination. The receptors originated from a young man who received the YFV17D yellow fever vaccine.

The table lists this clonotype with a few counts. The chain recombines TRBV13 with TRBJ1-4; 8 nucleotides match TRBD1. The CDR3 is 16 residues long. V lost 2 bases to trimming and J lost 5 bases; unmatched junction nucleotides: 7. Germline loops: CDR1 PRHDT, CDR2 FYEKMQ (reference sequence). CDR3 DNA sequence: TGTGCCAGCAGCTTAACAGGGGGAGTAGTCAATGAAAAACTGTTTTTT. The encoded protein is CASSLTGGVVNEKLFF. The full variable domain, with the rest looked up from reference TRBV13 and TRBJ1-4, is AAGVIQSPRHLIKEKRETATLKCYPIPRHDTVYWYQQGPGQDPQFLISFYEKMQSDKGSIPDRFSAQQFSDYHSELNMSSLELGDSALYFCASSLTGGVVNEKLFFGSGTQLSVL.

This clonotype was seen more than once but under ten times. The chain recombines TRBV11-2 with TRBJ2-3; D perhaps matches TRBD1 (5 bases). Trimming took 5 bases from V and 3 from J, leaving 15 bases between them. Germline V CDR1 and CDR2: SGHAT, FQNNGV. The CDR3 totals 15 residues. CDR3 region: CASSREGAHTDTQYF. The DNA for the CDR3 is TGTGCCAGCAGCCGTGAAGGGGCACATACAGATACGCAGTATTTT.

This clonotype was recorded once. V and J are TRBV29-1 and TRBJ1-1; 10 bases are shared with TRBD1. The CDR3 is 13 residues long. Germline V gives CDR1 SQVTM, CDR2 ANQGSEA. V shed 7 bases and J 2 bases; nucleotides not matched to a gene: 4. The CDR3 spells CSDWTGGNTEAFF. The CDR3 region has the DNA TGCAGCGATTGGACAGGGGGAAACACTGAAGCTTTCTTT.

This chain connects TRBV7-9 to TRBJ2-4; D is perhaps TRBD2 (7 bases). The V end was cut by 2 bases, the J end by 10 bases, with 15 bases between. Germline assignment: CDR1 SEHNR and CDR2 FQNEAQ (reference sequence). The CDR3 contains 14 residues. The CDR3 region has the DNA TGTGCCAGCAGCTTATTCGGGGCGGGGGCTATTCAGTACTTC. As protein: CASSLFGAGAIQYF.

CDR3 sequence: CATGRGPLSYEQYV. In nucleotides, the CDR3 is TGTGCCACTGGCCGGGGTCCCCTTAGTTACGAGCAGTACGTC. The chain carries TRBV27 and TRBJ2-7, with a possible D match to TRBD2 (5 bases). The CDR3 runs to 14 residues. Trimming shortened V by 10 bases and J by 4 bases, and 20 bases separated the two germline ends. Germline V gene sequence: CDR1 MNHEY, CDR2 SMNVEV (reference sequence).

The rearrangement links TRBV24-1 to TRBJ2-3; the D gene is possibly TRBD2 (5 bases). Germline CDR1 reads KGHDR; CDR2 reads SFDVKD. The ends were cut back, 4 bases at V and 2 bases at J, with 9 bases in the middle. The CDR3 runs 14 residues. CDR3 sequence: CATSDPGYTDTQYF. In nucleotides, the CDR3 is TGTGCCACCAGTGACCCGGGGTACACAGATACGCAGTATTTT.

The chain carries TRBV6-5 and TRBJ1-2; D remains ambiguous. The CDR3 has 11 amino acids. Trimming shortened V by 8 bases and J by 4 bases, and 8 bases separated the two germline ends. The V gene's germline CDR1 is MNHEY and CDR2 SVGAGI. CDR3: CASGEFYGYTF. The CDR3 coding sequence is TGTGCCAGCGGAGAATTCTATGGCTACACCTTC.

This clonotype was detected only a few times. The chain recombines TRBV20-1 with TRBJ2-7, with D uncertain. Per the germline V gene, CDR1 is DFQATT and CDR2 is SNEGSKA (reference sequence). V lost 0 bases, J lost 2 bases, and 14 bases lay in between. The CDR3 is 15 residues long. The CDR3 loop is CSAREGRRPTYEQYF. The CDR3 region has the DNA TGCAGTGCTAGAGAAGGGCGGAGACCTACCTACGAGCAGTACTTC.

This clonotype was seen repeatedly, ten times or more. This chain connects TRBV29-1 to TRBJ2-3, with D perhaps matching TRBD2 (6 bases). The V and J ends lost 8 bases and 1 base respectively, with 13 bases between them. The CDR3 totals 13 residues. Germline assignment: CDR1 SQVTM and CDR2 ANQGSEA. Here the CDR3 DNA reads TGCAGCCTTCTGGGCGGGGGCACAGATACGCAGTATTTT. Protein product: CSLLGGGTDTQYF.

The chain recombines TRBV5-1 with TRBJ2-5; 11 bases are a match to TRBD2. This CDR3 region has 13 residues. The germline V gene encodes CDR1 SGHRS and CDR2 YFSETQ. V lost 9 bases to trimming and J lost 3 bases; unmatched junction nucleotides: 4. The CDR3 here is CAIEGLAEETQYF. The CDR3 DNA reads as TGCGCCATCGAGGGACTAGCGGAAGAGACCCAGTACTTC.

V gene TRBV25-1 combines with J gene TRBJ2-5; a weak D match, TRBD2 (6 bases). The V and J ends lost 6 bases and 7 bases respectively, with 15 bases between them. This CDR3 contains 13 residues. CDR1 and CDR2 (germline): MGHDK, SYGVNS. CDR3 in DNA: TGTGCCAGCAGCAGCCACGACGGGGGGACCCAGTACTTC. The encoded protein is CASSSHDGGTQYF. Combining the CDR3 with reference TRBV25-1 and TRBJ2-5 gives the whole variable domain EADIYQTPRYLVIGTGKKITLECSQTMGHDKMYWYQQDPGMELHLIHYSYGVNSTEKGDLSSESTVSRIRTEHFPLTLESARPSHTSQYLCASSSHDGGTQYFGPGTRLLVL.

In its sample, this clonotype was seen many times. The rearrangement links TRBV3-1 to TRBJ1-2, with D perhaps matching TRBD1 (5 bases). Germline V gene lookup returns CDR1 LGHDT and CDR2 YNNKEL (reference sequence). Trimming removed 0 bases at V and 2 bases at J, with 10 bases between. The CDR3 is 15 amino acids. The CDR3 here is CASSQDLGGNYGYTF. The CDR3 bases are TGTGCCAGCAGCCAAGATCTGGGGGGGAACTATGGCTACACCTTC.

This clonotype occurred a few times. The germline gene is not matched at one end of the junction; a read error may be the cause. CDR3: CASSYSDWGEPQYF. CDR3 DNA sequence: TGTGCCAGCAGTTACTCGGACTGGGGAGAGCCCCAGTACTTC. The chain joins TRBV6-2 or TRBV6-3 to TRBJ2-5, with D perhaps matching TRBD2 (5 bases). Germline CDR1 MNHEY, CDR2 SVGEGT. The CDR3 spans 14 residues.

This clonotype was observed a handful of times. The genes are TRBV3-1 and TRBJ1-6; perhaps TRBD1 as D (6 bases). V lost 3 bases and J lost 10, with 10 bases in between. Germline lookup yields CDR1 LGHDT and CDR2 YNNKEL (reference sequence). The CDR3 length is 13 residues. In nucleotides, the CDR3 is TGTGCCAGCAGCCAGCTACAGGGATCACCCCTCCACTTT. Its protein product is CASSQLQGSPLHF.

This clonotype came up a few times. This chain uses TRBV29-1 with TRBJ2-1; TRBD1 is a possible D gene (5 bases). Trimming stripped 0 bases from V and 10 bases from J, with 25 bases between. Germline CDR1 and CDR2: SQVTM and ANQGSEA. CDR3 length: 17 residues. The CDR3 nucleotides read TGCAGCGTTGAAGATCAGGGTCAGGTGTCAGGTGATTGGGAGCAGTTCTTC. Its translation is CSVEDQGQVSGDWEQFF.

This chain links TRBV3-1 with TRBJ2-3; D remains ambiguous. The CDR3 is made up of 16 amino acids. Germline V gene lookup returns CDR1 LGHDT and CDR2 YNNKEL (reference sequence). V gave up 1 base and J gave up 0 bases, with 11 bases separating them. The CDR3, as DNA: TGTGCCAGCAGCCAAGGTCGGCTAACTAGCACAGATACGCAGTATTTT. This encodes CASSQGRLTSTDTQYF.

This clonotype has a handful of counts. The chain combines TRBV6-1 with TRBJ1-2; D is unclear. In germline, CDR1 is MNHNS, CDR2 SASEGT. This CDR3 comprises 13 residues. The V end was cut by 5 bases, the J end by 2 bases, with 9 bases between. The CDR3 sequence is CASSLGWNYGYTF. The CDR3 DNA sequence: TGTGCCAGCAGTCTGGGATGGAACTATGGCTACACCTTC.

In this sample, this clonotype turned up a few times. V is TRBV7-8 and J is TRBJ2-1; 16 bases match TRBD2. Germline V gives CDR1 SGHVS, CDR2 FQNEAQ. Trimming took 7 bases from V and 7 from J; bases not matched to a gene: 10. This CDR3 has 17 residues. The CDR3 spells CASILGLAGGLVNEQFF. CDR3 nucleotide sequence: TGTGCCAGCATCCTGGGACTAGCGGGGGGGCTCGTAAATGAGCAGTTCTTC.

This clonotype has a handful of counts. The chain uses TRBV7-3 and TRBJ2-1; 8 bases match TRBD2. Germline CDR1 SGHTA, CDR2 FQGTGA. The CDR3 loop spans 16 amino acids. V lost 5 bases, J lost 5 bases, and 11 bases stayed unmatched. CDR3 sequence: CASSRIGGGTNNEQFF. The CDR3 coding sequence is TGTGCCAGCAGCCGAATCGGGGGGGGTACCAACAATGAGCAGTTCTTC.

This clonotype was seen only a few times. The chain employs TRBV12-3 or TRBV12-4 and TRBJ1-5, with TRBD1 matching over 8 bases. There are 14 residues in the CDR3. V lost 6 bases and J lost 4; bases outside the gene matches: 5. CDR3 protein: CASRHTGGNQPQHF. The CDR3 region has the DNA TGTGCCAGCAGGCATACAGGGGGGAATCAGCCCCAGCATTTT.